These T cell receptor beta chains were read from a single sample in a study of OX40 agonist ivuxolimab in advanced cancers. The assay was immunoSEQ multiplex PCR, and TCRdb's table has in-frame clones only and misses some. Among about 58,000 clones listed, over 70% were seen once. The source was CD4+ or CD8+ T cells sorted from blood, collected in a trial of the OX40 agonist ivuxolimab. The receptor set was obtained from an adult with an advanced solid tumor such as melanoma, head and neck, liver or kidney cancer. The CDR3 runs from the conserved cysteine through the conserved F or W. The order of the fields is J gene, clone size, V gene, D gene, CDR3 protein, CDR3 DNA. The D gene is left open where the match is weak. Where a row states a size, it is once, few, many or the class of an expanded clone; other rows omit it.

J gene: TRBJ2-5; clone size: once; V gene: TRBV7-9; D gene: NA; CDR3 protein: CASSLGQLQETQYF; CDR3 DNA: TGTGCCAGCAGCTTAGGACAGCTTCAAGAGACCCAGTACTTC
J gene: TRBJ1-1; clone size: NA; V gene: TRBV7-9; D gene: TRBD1; CDR3 protein: CASSQSGTDTEAFF; CDR3 DNA: TGTGCCAGCAGCCAAAGCGGGACAGACACTGAAGCTTTCTTT
J gene: TRBJ2-1; clone size: NA; V gene: TRBV25-1; D gene: NA; CDR3 protein: CASKPWAGPNEQFF; CDR3 DNA: TGTGCCAGCAAGCCGTGGGCAGGGCCCAATGAGCAGTTCTTC
J gene: TRBJ2-3; clone size: NA; V gene: TRBV5-1; D gene: TRBD2; CDR3 protein: CASRPNPSGARDTQYF; CDR3 DNA: TGCGCCAGCAGGCCGAACCCTAGCGGGGCCAGAGATACGCAGTATTTT
J gene: TRBJ1-6; clone size: once; V gene: TRBV18; D gene: NA; CDR3 protein: CASSVDSDSPLHF; CDR3 DNA: TGTGCCAGCTCAGTGGACAGCGATTCACCCCTCCACTTT
J gene: TRBJ1-6; clone size: NA; V gene: TRBV5-1; D gene: NA; CDR3 protein: CASSLGGQGRDSPLHF; CDR3 DNA: TGCGCCAGCAGCTTGGGCGGTCAAGGGAGGGATTCACCCCTCCACTTT
J gene: TRBJ1-6; clone size: NA; V gene: TRBV7-8; D gene: NA; CDR3 protein: CASSLAGGQKYNSPLHF; CDR3 DNA: TGTGCCAGCAGCTTAGCGGGCGGGCAGAAATATAATTCACCCCTCCACTTT
J gene: TRBJ1-5; clone size: NA; V gene: TRBV28; D gene: TRBD1; CDR3 protein: CASSFWDRGGHQPQHF; CDR3 DNA: TGTGCCAGCAGTTTCTGGGACAGGGGTGGTCATCAGCCCCAGCATTTT
J gene: TRBJ2-3; clone size: NA; V gene: TRBV28; D gene: TRBD2; CDR3 protein: CASSGLAGNTDTQYF; CDR3 DNA: TGTGCCAGCAGCGGACTAGCGGGAAACACAGATACGCAGTATTTT
J gene: TRBJ2-7; clone size: NA; V gene: TRBV6-5; D gene: TRBD1; CDR3 protein: CASSYGTGVAYEQYF; CDR3 DNA: TGTGCCAGCAGTTACGGGACAGGGGTGGCCTACGAGCAGTACTTC
J gene: TRBJ2-5; clone size: few; V gene: TRBV7-9; D gene: TRBD2; CDR3 protein: CASSFVLAGQETQYF; CDR3 DNA: TGTGCCAGCAGCTTTGTTCTAGCGGGACAGGAGACCCAGTACTTC
J gene: TRBJ2-7; clone size: once; V gene: TRBV27; D gene: NA; CDR3 protein: CASSWGRGEQYF; CDR3 DNA: TGTGCCAGCAGTTGGGGCAGAGGCGAGCAGTACTTC
J gene: TRBJ2-3; clone size: NA; V gene: TRBV2; D gene: NA; CDR3 protein: CASSRDWGTDTQYF; CDR3 DNA: TGTGCCAGCTCCCGGGACTGGGGCACAGATACGCAGTATTTT
J gene: TRBJ2-2; clone size: once; V gene: TRBV10-1; D gene: NA; CDR3 protein: CASSKGGRGAGELFF; CDR3 DNA: TGCGCCAGCAGTAAAGGTGGGAGAGGCGCCGGGGAGCTGTTTTTT
J gene: TRBJ1-1; clone size: NA; V gene: TRBV28; D gene: NA; CDR3 protein: CASSTTGSVTEAFF; CDR3 DNA: TGTGCCAGTAGCACAACAGGTTCAGTCACTGAAGCTTTCTTT
J gene: TRBJ2-7; clone size: NA; V gene: TRBV15; D gene: NA; CDR3 protein: CATGGPLQYEQYF; CDR3 DNA: TGTGCCACCGGGGGCCCACTGCAGTACGAGCAGTACTTC
J gene: TRBJ2-7; clone size: NA; V gene: TRBV7-6; D gene: TRBD2; CDR3 protein: CASSLLGTSGRRSYEQYF; CDR3 DNA: TGTGCCAGCAGCTTATTGGGGACTAGCGGGCGTCGCTCCTACGAGCAGTACTTC
J gene: TRBJ2-5; clone size: NA; V gene: TRBV7-8; D gene: NA; CDR3 protein: CASSHTRETQYF; CDR3 DNA: TGTGCCAGCAGCCATACGCGGGAGACCCAGTACTTC
J gene: TRBJ1-5; clone size: NA; V gene: TRBV7-9; D gene: TRBD1; CDR3 protein: CASSLQGDQPQHF; CDR3 DNA: TGTGCCAGCAGCTTACAGGGGGATCAGCCCCAGCATTTT
J gene: TRBJ2-3; clone size: NA; V gene: TRBV19; D gene: NA; CDR3 protein: CATRTGWHGDTQYF; CDR3 DNA: TGTGCCACCCGGACCGGTTGGCACGGGGATACGCAGTATTTT
J gene: TRBJ1-1; clone size: NA; V gene: TRBV10-3; D gene: TRBD1; CDR3 protein: CAISKEPGQGAQGTEAFF; CDR3 DNA: TGTGCCATCTCGAAAGAACCAGGACAGGGGGCGCAGGGCACTGAAGCTTTCTTT
J gene: TRBJ2-7; clone size: NA; V gene: TRBV5-1; D gene: TRBD2; CDR3 protein: CASSQRLAGNEQYF; CDR3 DNA: TGCGCCAGCAGCCAGCGACTAGCGGGAAACGAGCAGTACTTC
J gene: TRBJ2-3; clone size: NA; V gene: TRBV19; D gene: TRBD1; CDR3 protein: CASNPGQGKQYF; CDR3 DNA: TGTGCCAGTAACCCTGGACAGGGCAAGCAGTATTTT
J gene: TRBJ2-2; clone size: NA; V gene: TRBV5-1; D gene: NA; CDR3 protein: CASSLDRATGELFF; CDR3 DNA: TGCGCCAGCAGCTTGGACAGGGCGACCGGGGAGCTGTTTTTT
J gene: TRBJ2-1; clone size: NA; V gene: TRBV7-2; D gene: NA; CDR3 protein: CASSFQGLDNEQFF; CDR3 DNA: TGTGCCAGCAGCTTTCAGGGTCTTGACAATGAGCAGTTCTTC
J gene: TRBJ2-7; clone size: NA; V gene: TRBV5-1; D gene: NA; CDR3 protein: CASSPDVYSYEQYF; CDR3 DNA: TGCGCCAGCAGCCCGGACGTCTACTCCTACGAGCAGTACTTC
J gene: TRBJ2-7; clone size: NA; V gene: TRBV28; D gene: NA; CDR3 protein: CASSWRAVPHFGSYEQYF; CDR3 DNA: TGTGCCAGCAGTTGGCGAGCGGTTCCTCACTTTGGCTCCTACGAGCAGTACTTC
J gene: TRBJ2-1; clone size: NA; V gene: TRBV7-8; D gene: NA; CDR3 protein: CASSLGVEGEQFF; CDR3 DNA: TGTGCCAGCAGCTTAGGAGTAGAAGGTGAGCAGTTCTTC
J gene: TRBJ2-1; clone size: NA; V gene: TRBV2; D gene: NA; CDR3 protein: CASGAGPENEQFF; CDR3 DNA: TGTGCCAGCGGCGCGGGGCCCGAGAATGAGCAGTTCTTC
J gene: TRBJ1-2; clone size: NA; V gene: TRBV27; D gene: NA; CDR3 protein: CASRPQGGGYTF; CDR3 DNA: TGTGCCAGCAGACCCCAGGGAGGTGGCTACACCTTC
J gene: TRBJ2-7; clone size: NA; V gene: TRBV20-1; D gene: NA; CDR3 protein: CSARNPYEQYF; CDR3 DNA: TGCAGTGCTAGAAACCCATACGAGCAGTACTTC